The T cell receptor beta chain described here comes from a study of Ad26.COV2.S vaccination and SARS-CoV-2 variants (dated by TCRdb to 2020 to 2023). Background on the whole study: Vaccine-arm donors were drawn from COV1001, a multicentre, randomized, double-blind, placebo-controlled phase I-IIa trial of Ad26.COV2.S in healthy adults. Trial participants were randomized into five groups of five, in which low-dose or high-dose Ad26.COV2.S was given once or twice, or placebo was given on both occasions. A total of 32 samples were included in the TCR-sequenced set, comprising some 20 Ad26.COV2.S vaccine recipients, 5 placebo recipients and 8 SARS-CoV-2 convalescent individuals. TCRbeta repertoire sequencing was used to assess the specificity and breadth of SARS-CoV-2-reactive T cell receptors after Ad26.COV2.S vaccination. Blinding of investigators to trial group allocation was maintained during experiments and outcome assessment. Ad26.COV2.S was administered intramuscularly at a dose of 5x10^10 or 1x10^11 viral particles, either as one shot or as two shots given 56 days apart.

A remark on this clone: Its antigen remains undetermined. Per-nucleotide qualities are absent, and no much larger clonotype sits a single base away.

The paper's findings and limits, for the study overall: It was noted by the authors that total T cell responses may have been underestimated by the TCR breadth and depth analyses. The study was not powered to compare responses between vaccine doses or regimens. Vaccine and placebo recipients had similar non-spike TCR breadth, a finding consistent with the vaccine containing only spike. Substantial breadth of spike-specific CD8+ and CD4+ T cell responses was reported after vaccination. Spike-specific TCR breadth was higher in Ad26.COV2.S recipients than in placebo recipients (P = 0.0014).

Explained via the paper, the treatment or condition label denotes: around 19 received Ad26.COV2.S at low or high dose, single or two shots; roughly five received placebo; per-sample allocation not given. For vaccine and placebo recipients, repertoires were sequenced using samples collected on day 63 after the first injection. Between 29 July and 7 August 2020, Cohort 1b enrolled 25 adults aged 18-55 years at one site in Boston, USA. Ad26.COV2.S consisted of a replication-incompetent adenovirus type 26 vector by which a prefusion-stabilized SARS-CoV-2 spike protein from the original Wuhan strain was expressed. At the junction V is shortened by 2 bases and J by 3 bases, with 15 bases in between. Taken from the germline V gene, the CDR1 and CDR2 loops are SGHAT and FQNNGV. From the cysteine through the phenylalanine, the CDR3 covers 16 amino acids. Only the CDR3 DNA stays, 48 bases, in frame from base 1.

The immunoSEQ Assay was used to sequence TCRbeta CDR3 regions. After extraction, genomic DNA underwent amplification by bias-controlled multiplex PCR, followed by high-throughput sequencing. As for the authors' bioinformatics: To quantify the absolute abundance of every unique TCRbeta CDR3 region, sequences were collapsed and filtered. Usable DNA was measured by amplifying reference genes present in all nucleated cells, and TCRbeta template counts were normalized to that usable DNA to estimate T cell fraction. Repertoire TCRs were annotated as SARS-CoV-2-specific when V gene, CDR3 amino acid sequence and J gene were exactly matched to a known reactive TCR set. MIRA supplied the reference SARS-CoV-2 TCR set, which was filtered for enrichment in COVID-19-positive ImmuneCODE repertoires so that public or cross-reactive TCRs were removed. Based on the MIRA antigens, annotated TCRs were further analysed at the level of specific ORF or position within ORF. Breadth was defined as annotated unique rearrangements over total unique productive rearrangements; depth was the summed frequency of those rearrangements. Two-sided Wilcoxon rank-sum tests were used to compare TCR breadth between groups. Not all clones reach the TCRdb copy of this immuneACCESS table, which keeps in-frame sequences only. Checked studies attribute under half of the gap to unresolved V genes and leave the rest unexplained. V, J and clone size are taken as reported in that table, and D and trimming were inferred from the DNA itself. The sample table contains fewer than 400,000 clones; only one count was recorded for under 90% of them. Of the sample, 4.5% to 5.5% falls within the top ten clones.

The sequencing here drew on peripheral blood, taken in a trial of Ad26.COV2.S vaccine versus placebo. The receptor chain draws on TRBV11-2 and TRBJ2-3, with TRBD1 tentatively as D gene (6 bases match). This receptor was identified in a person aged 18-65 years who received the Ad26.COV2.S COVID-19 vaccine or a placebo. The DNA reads TGTGCCAGCAGCTTAAGAGGGGGACGAGGAACAGATACGCAGTATTTT. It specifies CASSLRGGRGTDTQYF.